One and the same sample provided the 14 T cell receptor beta chains below, sequenced in a study of cytomegalovirus exposure and HLA in healthy donors. The primer mix had 60 Vbeta and 13 Jbeta primers. The data were produced by immunoSEQ multiplex PCR, yet TCRdb's version contains in-frame clones alone and is incomplete. The sample comprises around 85,000 clones, around 80% of which are singletons, and approximately 23% rests with the top ten. The sequenced material came from PBMCs. These receptor sequences come from a woman aged 50 to 60 in good health and CMV-seropositive.

This chain links TRBV15 with TRBJ2-5; 13 positions match TRBD2. The CDR3 runs 17 residues. Germline trimming cut 1 base from V and 9 bases from J; bases unmatched to any gene: 11. In germline, CDR1 is LNHNV, CDR2 YYDKDF (reference sequence). The CDR3 sequence: CATSRGLAGGRASSQYF. DNA of the CDR3: TGTGCCACCAGCAGAGGACTAGCGGGGGGCCGTGCATCGTCCCAGTACTTC. Supplemented by reference TRBV15 and TRBJ2-5, the full variable domain reads DAMVIQNPRYQVTQFGKPVTLSCSQTLNHNVMYWYQQKSSQAPKLLFHYYDKDFNNEADTPDNFQSRRPNTSFCFLDIRSPGLGDTAMYLCATSRGLAGGRASSQYFGPGTRLLVL.

V and J are TRBV15 and TRBJ1-5; D is undetermined. Germline V gene data show CDR1 as LNHNV and CDR2 as YYDKDF (reference sequence). V was trimmed by 5 bases and J by 2 bases, leaving 10 bases between them. This CDR3 has 14 residues. The CDR3 region is CATSPGGGNQPQHF. The CDR3 DNA is TGTGCCACCAGCCCGGGAGGCGGCAATCAGCCCCAGCATTTT.

The chain recombines TRBV28 with TRBJ1-2; perhaps TRBD1 as D (5 bases). The germline V gene encodes CDR1 MDHEN and CDR2 SYDVKM. CDR3 length equals 15 residues. V was pared by 3 bases and J by 2 bases, with 13 bases between. The CDR3 loop is CASSLMSGINYGYTF. CDR3 bases: TGTGCCAGCAGTTTGATGTCAGGGATCAACTATGGCTACACCTTC.

This clone was observed once. V gene TRBV6-6 combines with J gene TRBJ1-4; D unresolved. The V gene's germline CDR1 is MNHNY and CDR2 SVGAGI (reference sequence). V gave up 0 bases and J gave up 8 bases, with 13 bases separating them. This CDR3 has 15 residues. CDR3 in amino acids: CASSYSDIPGEKLFF. CDR3 coding DNA: TGTGCCAGCAGTTACTCCGACATCCCTGGCGAAAAACTGTTTTTT.

The chain carries TRBV30 and TRBJ1-4; D is perhaps TRBD1 (5 bases). V dropped 7 bases and J dropped 6 bases, with 21 bases sitting between them. Per germline, CDR1 GTSNPN and CDR2 SVGIG (reference sequence). This CDR3 is built from 15 residues. The CDR3: CALKTSGRVDEKLFF. CDR3 in DNA: TGTGCCTTGAAGACCTCAGGGAGGGTCGATGAAAAACTGTTTTTT.

V is TRBV2 and J is TRBJ1-5, with 10 bases fitting TRBD1. With V trimmed by 8 bases and J by 0 bases, 4 bases remained unmatched. Germline CDR1 reads SNHLY; CDR2 reads FYNNEI. The CDR3 length is 15 residues. CDR3 residues: CASRQGAYSNQPQHF. Written as DNA, the CDR3 is TGTGCCAGCCGACAGGGGGCTTATAGCAATCAGCCCCAGCATTTT.

The chain employs TRBV5-8 and TRBJ1-2; D not resolved. Per the germline V gene, CDR1 is SGHTS and CDR2 is YDEGEE. V gave up 6 bases and J gave up 4 bases, with 19 bases separating them. CDR3 size: 15 residues. The CDR3 DNA is TGTGCCAGCATCAGCCCGGGGAGTAAAGGCTATGGCTACACCTTC. It specifies CASISPGSKGYGYTF.

This chain uses TRBV30 with TRBJ1-5; unclear D gene. Germline CDR1 reads GTSNPN; CDR2 reads SVGIG (reference sequence). The V end was cut by 3 bases, the J end by 3 bases, with 12 bases between. This CDR3 comprises 14 residues. DNA for the CDR3: TGTGCCTGGAGGTCTAGGGAGTCCAATCAGCCCCAGCATTTT. The encoded protein is CAWRSRESNQPQHF.

The chain recombines TRBV19 with TRBJ1-2; 10 positions match TRBD1. This CDR3 comprises 15 residues. Germline V gene data show CDR1 as LNHDA and CDR2 as SQIVND (reference sequence). V dropped 4 bases and J dropped 4; count of bases not matched to a gene: 6. The CDR3 nucleotides are TGTGCCAGTAGTAGACGGGACAGGGGACCCTATGGCTACACCTTC. This codes for CASSRRDRGPYGYTF.

The genes are TRBV6-1 and TRBJ2-7; tentative D call: TRBD2 (5 bases). V lost 8 bases and J lost 4, with 21 bases in between. The CDR3 contains 15 residues. CDR1 and CDR2 (germline): MNHNS, SASEGT. The CDR3 region is CASGAMRASLYEQYV. CDR3 nucleotides: TGTGCCAGCGGAGCGATGCGGGCTTCCCTTTACGAGCAGTACGTC.

The chain employs TRBV4-2 and TRBJ2-3; 10 bases align to TRBD2. This CDR3 region has 16 residues. Germline V lookup: CDR1 LGHNA, CDR2 YNFKEQ. Losses at the gene ends were 1 base for V and 2 bases for J; bases not matched to a gene: 3. The CDR3 sequence is CASSQGTSGATDTQYF. The CDR3 bases are TGTGCCAGCAGCCAAGGCACTAGCGGGGCCACAGATACGCAGTATTTT.

This sequence joins TRBV29-1 and TRBJ1-1; 7 nucleotides line up with TRBD1. This CDR3 comprises 12 residues. CDR1 and CDR2 from the germline V gene are SQVTM and ANQGSEA. The J segment lost 5 bases and the V segment lost 6 bases, leaving 6 bases of the junction unmatched. The CDR3 region is CSVYPGGTEAFF. DNA of the CDR3: TGCAGCGTCTACCCAGGGGGGACTGAAGCTTTCTTT.

The chain couples TRBV6-6 to TRBJ1-2; TRBD1 might be the D (6 bases). The length of the CDR3 is 13 residues. V lost 6 bases, J lost 4 bases, and 12 bases lay in between. CDR1 and CDR2 (germline): MNHNY, SVGAGI (reference sequence). The CDR3, as DNA: TGTGCCAGCAGCCAGGACAGAATCTATGGCTACACCTTC. It yields the protein CASSQDRIYGYTF.

The V and J genes are TRBV30 and TRBJ2-3; a weak D match, TRBD1 (5 bases). V was shortened by 1 base and J by 4 bases, with 12 bases between the two germline ends. From germline, CDR1 is GTSNPN and CDR2 SVGIG (reference sequence). This CDR3 spans 14 amino acids. DNA for the CDR3: TGTGCCTGGAGTGCATGGACACCCCCAGATACGCAGTATTTT. This translates into CAWSAWTPPDTQYF.